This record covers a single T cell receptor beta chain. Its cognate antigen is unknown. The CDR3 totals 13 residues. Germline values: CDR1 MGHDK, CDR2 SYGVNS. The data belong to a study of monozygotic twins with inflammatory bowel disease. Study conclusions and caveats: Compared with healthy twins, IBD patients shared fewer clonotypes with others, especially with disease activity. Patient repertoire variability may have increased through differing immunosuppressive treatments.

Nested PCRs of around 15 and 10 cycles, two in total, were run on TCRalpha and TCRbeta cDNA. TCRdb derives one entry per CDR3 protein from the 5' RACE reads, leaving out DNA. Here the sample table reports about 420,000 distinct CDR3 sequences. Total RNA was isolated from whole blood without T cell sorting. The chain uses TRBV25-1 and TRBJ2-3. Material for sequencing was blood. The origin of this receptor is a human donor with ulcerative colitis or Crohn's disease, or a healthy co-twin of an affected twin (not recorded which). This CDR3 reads CASSVPSTDTQYF.